These 21 T cell receptor beta chains originate from one sample sequenced in a study of siplizumab effects on memory and regulatory T cells (dated by TCRdb to about 2019). Libraries were constructed by the immunoSEQ multiplex PCR assay. TCRdb re-hosts the immuneACCESS table, in-frame sequences only. Its copies lack some clones; in the studies checked, an unresolved V gene accounts for under half of them, and the cause for the rest is not known. The sample table records around 110,000 clones; about 95% of these occur just once. Of the sample, roughly 1.7% falls within the top ten clones. The sequencing sample was made of non-Treg CD4+ T cells sorted from blood. The label giving this sample's cell subset or site can be read as: FACS-sorted unstimulated CD4+ non-regulatory T cells. These receptors originate from a human donor in good health.

V is TRBV10-3 and J is TRBJ2-7, with D perhaps given as TRBD1 or TRBD2 (6 bases each). The ends were cut back, 1 base at V and 2 bases at J, with 9 bases in the middle. CDR3 size: 14 residues. Per germline, CDR1 ENHRY and CDR2 SYGVKD. In nucleotides, the CDR3 is TGTGCCATCAGTGAGTTGAGGGGGGCCTACGAGCAGTACTTC. This encodes CAISELRGAYEQYF.

The chain links TRBV11-3 to TRBJ1-1; perhaps TRBD1 as D (5 bases). Germline lookup yields CDR1 SGHNT and CDR2 YENEEA. The CDR3 loop spans 13 amino acids. Trimming left V 5 bases short and J 3 bases short, with 10 bases between. The CDR3 DNA follows: TGTGCCAGCAGCATACAGGTGGACACTGAAGCTTTCTTT. Translation: CASSIQVDTEAFF. Together with reference TRBV11-3 and TRBJ1-1, the CDR3 gives the full variable domain: EAGVVQSPRYKIIEKKQPVAFWCNPISGHNTLYWYLQNLGQGPELLIRYENEEAVDDSQLPKDRFSAERLKGVDSTLKIQPAELGDSAVYLCASSIQVDTEAFFGQGTRLTVV.

J is TRBJ1-2 and V is TRBV6-1; D is ambiguous. CDR3 length: 9 residues. Germline CDR1 MNHNS, CDR2 SASEGT. The V gene lost 3 bases and the J gene lost 7 bases, with 0 bases spanning the gap. CDR3 DNA: TGTGCCAGCAGTGATGGCTACACCTTC. Amino acid sequence: CASSDGYTF.

V usage is TRBV25-1 and J usage is TRBJ2-7, with D possibly called TRBD1 or TRBD2 (5 bases each). V was trimmed by 4 bases and J by 2 bases, leaving 18 bases between them. The CDR3 consists of 16 residues. CDR1 MGHDK and CDR2 SYGVNS come from the germline V gene. CDR3 DNA: TGTGCCAGCAGTGCGGGGCCAAGGCTAGCAACCTACGAGCAGTACTTC. It translates to CASSAGPRLATYEQYF.

The V gene is TRBV29-1, the J gene TRBJ2-3; D assignment may be TRBD1 or TRBD2 (6 bases each). The CDR3 spans 13 residues. V was trimmed by 3 bases and J by 9 bases, leaving 16 bases between them. Germline V CDR1 and CDR2: SQVTM, ANQGSEA. The CDR3 DNA follows: TGCAGCGTTGAGGGGGGCCCCAGAAAGACGCAGTATTTT. Its protein product is CSVEGGPRKTQYF.

This rearrangement joins TRBV7-2 to TRBJ1-5; a possible D gene is TRBD1 (5 bases). V lost 5 bases to trimming and J lost 7 bases, with 15 bases between them. This CDR3 spans 14 amino acids. Germline V gene sequence: CDR1 SGHTA, CDR2 FQGNSA. CDR3 residues: CASSPQASMQPQHF. CDR3 sequence (DNA): TGTGCCAGCAGCCCACAGGCCTCCATGCAGCCCCAGCATTTT.

On this clone itself: Distinct nucleotide sequences in the sample also encode this CDR3. This chain links TRBV5-1 with TRBJ1-2, with D perhaps matching TRBD1 (6 bases). Germline loops: CDR1 SGHRS, CDR2 YFSETQ. CDR3 length: 13 residues. The V end lost 7 bases, the J end lost 2 bases, and 12 bases lay between the germline ends. The chain's CDR3 is CASSAQGNYGYTF. The CDR3 nucleotides read TGCGCCAGCTCCGCCCAGGGGAACTATGGCTACACCTTC.

J is TRBJ2-7 and V is TRBV5-5, with 7 bases matching TRBD1. CDR3 size: 14 residues. V lost 4 bases to trimming and J lost 4 bases; unmatched junction nucleotides: 8. From germline, CDR1 is SGHKS and CDR2 YYEKEE (reference sequence). The CDR3 DNA reads TGTGCCAGCAGCAACGTGACAGGGTCATACGAGCAGTACTTC. Translation gives CASSNVTGSYEQYF.

This clone was seen a single time. V is TRBV7-9 and J is TRBJ1-1, with TRBD1 matching 10 bases. Germline-derived CDR1 and CDR2 are SEHNR and FQNEAQ (reference sequence). V trimming: 3 bases; J trimming: 7 bases; junction bases outside the gene matches: 2. CDR3 length: 13 residues. The CDR3 nucleotides read TGTGCCAGCAGCTTCGGGACAGGGGTTGAAGCTTTCTTT. Encoded protein: CASSFGTGVEAFF.

V gene TRBV5-1 combines with J gene TRBJ2-3; 7 positions match TRBD2. This CDR3 contains 15 residues. The V gene's germline CDR1 is SGHRS and CDR2 YFSETQ. V gave up 0 bases and J gave up 4 bases; unmatched junction bases: 5. The CDR3 DNA reads as TGCGCCAGCAGCTTGGCCACTAGCGAGGCAGATACGCAGTATTTT. It codes for CASSLATSEADTQYF.

The gene calls are TRBV10-3 and TRBJ2-1; 10 bases line up with TRBD1. V gave up 11 bases and J gave up 6 bases; unmatched junction bases: 4. CDR1 and CDR2 (germline): ENHRY, SYGVKD. The CDR3 length is 12 residues. The CDR3 nucleotides are TGTGCCGCCCGGACAGGGGGCAATGAGCAGTTCTTC. This translates into CAARTGGNEQFF.

V and J are TRBV6-5 and TRBJ1-1; D call uncertain. V lost 2 bases and J 0 bases, leaving 4 bases between the germline ends. CDR1 and CDR2 from the germline V gene are MNHEY and SVGAGI. The CDR3 length is 13 residues. The CDR3 reads CASSYQMNTEAFF. The CDR3 bases are TGTGCCAGCAGTTACCAGATGAACACTGAAGCTTTCTTT.

The chain combines TRBV15 with TRBJ1-5; the match to TRBD1 covers 9 bases. V lost 0 bases and J lost 4; bases outside the gene matches: 4. This CDR3 is 16 amino acids long. CDR1 LNHNV and CDR2 YYDKDF come from the germline V gene (reference sequence). The CDR3 reads CATSRDQGQGNQPQHF. The CDR3 region has the DNA TGTGCCACCAGCAGAGATCAGGGACAGGGAAATCAGCCCCAGCATTTT.

The chain links TRBV7-8 to TRBJ1-1; D remains unclear. V lost 4 bases, J lost 4 bases, and 10 bases lay in between. The germline V gene encodes CDR1 SGHVS and CDR2 FQNEAQ. This CDR3 contains 13 residues. The DNA for the CDR3 is TGTGCCAGCAGCTCTCCTAGGTTCACTGAAGCTTTCTTT. The encoded protein is CASSSPRFTEAFF.

This chain connects TRBV19 to TRBJ2-7; TRBD2 matches at 14 bases. V lost 3 bases to trimming and J lost 5 bases; unmatched junction nucleotides: 6. CDR1 is LNHDA, CDR2 SQIVND, per germline (reference sequence). The CDR3 totals 16 residues. CDR3 sequence: CASSMSPGLAGDEQYF. CDR3 DNA sequence: TGTGCCAGTAGTATGTCCCCGGGACTAGCGGGAGACGAGCAGTACTTC.

The chain is built from TRBV10-1 and TRBJ1-1; 8 nucleotides agree with TRBD1. The CDR3 length is 13 residues. Looked up from germline, CDR1 is WNHNN and CDR2 is SYGVQD (reference sequence). V trimming: 8 bases; J trimming: 5 bases; junction bases outside the gene matches: 7. The CDR3 is CASAQGARTEAFF. The CDR3, as DNA: TGCGCCAGCGCCCAGGGGGCCCGGACTGAAGCTTTCTTT.

CDR3 loop: CASSPSTGNTEAFF. The CDR3 DNA sequence: TGTGCCAGCAGCCCATCAACAGGGAACACTGAAGCTTTCTTT. This chain uses TRBV9 with TRBJ1-1; D may be TRBD1 (5 bases). The CDR3 consists of 14 residues. CDR1 is SGDLS and CDR2 is YYNGEE in the germline V gene. The V end lost 4 bases, the J end lost 1 base, and 11 bases lay between the germline ends.

This chain joins TRBV2 and TRBJ1-2; D is ambiguous. Germline V gene sequence: CDR1 SNHLY, CDR2 FYNNEI. V dropped 8 bases and J dropped 1 base, with 8 bases sitting between them. This CDR3 spans 12 amino acids. CDR3 nucleotides: TGTGCCAGCGATGGACGTAACTATGGCTACACCTTC. Translation: CASDGRNYGYTF.

This chain links TRBV30 with TRBJ1-3, with D possibly matching TRBD1 (5 bases). CDR1 GTSNPN and CDR2 SVGIG come from the germline V gene (reference sequence). Trimming pared 4 bases from V and 0 bases from J, leaving 10 bases between. The CDR3 extends over 14 amino acids. The DNA of the CDR3 is TGTGCCTGGAACAGGCTGAGCTCTGGAAACACCATATATTTT. Translated: CAWNRLSSGNTIYF. Based on the CDR3 plus reference TRBV30 and TRBJ1-3, the full variable domain is SQTIHQWPATLVQPVGSPLSLECTVEGTSNPNLYWYRQAAGRGLQLLFYSVGIGQISSEVPQNLSASRPQDRQFILSSKKLLLSDSGFYLCAWNRLSSGNTIYFGEGSWLTVV.

The chain links TRBV10-2 to TRBJ2-7, with D tentatively TRBD2 (6 bases). V lost 6 bases and J lost 3, with 27 bases in between. The CDR3 is 18 residues long. Germline assignment: CDR1 WSHSY and CDR2 SAAADI. The CDR3 DNA reads TGCGCCAGCAGGGGACTGGGGCCCTACAGCGGAGCCGACTACGAGCAGTACTTC. Its protein product is CASRGLGPYSGADYEQYF.

CDR3 protein: CASSPQQGRNSPLHF. In DNA, the CDR3 is TGTGCCAGCTCACCACAGCAGGGCCGCAATTCACCCCTCCACTTT. The V call is TRBV18, the J call TRBJ1-6, with D perhaps TRBD1 (5 bases). Germline lookup yields CDR1 KGHSH and CDR2 LQKENI. V was clipped by 1 base and J by 7 bases, with 11 bases between them. There are 15 residues in the CDR3.